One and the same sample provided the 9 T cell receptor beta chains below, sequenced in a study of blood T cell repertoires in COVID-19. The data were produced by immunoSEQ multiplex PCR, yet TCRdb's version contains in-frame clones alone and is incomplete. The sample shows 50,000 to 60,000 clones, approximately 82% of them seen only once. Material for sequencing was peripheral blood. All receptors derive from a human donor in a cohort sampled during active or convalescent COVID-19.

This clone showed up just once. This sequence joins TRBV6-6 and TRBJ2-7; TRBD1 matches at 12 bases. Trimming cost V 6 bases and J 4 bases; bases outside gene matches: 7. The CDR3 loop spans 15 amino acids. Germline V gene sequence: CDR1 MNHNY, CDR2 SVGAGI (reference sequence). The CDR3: CASSKGQGATYEQYF. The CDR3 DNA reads TGTGCCAGCAGCAAGGGACAGGGGGCGACGTACGAGCAGTACTTC.

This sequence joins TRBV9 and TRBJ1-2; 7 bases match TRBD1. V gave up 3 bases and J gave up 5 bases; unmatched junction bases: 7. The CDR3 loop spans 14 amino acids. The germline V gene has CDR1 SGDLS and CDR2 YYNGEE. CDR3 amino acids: CASSGGQDRYGYTF. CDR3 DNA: TGTGCCAGCAGCGGCGGACAGGACCGATATGGCTACACCTTC.

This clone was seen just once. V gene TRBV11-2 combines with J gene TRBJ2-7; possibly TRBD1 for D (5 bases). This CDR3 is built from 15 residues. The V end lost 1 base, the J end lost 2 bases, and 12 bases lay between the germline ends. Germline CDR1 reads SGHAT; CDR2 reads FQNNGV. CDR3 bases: TGTGCCAGCAGCTTAGTTGGGCAGGGAACCTACGAGCAGTACTTC. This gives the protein CASSLVGQGTYEQYF.

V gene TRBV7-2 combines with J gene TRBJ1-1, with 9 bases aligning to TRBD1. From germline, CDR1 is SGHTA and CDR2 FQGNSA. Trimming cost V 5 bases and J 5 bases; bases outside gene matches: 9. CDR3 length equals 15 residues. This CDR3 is CASSPLQGARTEAFF. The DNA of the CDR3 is TGTGCCAGCAGCCCCCTACAGGGGGCGAGGACTGAAGCTTTCTTT.

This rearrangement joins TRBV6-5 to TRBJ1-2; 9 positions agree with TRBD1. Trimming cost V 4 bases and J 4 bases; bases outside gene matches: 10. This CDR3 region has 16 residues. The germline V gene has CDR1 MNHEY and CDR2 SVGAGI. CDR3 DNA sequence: TGTGCCAGCAGTTCCTCCGGGGACAGGGAGGCCTATGGCTACACCTTC. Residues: CASSSSGDREAYGYTF.

CDR3 residues: CASSRDSGNQPQHF. The CDR3 DNA reads TGTGCCAGCAGTCGGGACAGTGGCAATCAGCCCCAGCATTTT. This chain connects TRBV2 to TRBJ1-5; 7 bases are shared with TRBD1. This CDR3 is built from 14 residues. The ends lost 5 bases at V and 2 bases at J; junction bases unmatched: 3. The germline V gene has CDR1 SNHLY and CDR2 FYNNEI.

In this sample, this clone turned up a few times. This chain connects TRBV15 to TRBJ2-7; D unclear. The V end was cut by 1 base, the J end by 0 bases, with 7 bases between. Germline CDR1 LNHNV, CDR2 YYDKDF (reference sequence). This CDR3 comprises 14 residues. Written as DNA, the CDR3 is TGTGCCACCAGCAGAGTTTCGGGCTCCTACGAGCAGTACTTC. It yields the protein CATSRVSGSYEQYF. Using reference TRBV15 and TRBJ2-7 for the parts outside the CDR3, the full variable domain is DAMVIQNPRYQVTQFGKPVTLSCSQTLNHNVMYWYQQKSSQAPKLLFHYYDKDFNNEADTPDNFQSRRPNTSFCFLDIRSPGLGDTAMYLCATSRVSGSYEQYFGPGTRLTVT.

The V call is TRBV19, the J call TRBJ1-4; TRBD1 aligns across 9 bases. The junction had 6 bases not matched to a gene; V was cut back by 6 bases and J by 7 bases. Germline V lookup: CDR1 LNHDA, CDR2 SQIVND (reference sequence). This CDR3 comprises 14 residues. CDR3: CASSTTGGAEKLFF. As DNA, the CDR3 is TGTGCCAGTAGCACGACAGGGGGGGCTGAAAAACTGTTTTTT. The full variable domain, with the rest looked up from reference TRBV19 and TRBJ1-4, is DGGITQSPKYLFRKEGQNVTLSCEQNLNHDAMYWYRQDPGQGLRLIYYSQIVNDFQKGDIAEGYSVSREKKESFPLTVTSAQKNPTAFYLCASSTTGGAEKLFFGSGTQLSVL.

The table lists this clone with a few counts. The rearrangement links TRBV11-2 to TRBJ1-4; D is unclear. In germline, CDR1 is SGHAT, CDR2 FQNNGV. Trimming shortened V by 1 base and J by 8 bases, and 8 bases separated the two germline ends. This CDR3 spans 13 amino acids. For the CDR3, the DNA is TGTGCCAGCAGCTTAGGAGTCGGGGAAAAACTGTTTTTT. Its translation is CASSLGVGEKLFF.